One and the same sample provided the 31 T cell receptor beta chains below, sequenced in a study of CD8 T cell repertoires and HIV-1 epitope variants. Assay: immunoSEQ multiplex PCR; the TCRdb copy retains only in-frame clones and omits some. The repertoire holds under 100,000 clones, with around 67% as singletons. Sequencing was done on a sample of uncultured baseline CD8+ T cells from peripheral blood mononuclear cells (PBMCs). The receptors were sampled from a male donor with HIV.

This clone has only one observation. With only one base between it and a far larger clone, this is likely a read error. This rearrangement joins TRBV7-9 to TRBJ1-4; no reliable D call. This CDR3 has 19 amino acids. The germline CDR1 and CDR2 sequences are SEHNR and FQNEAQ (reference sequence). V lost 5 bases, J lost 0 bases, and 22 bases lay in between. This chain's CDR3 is CASSQDSTGNIATNEKLFF. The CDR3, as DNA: TGTGCCAGCAGCCAAGATTCAACGGGGAACATTGCAACTAATGAAAAACTGTTTTTT.

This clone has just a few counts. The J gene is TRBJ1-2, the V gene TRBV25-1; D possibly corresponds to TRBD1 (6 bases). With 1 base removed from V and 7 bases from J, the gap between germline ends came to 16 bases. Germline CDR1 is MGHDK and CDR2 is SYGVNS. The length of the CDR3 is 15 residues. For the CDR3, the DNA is TGTGCCAGCAGTGAATTTGTAACAGGGACAAGTGGCTACACCTTC. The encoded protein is CASSEFVTGTSGYTF.

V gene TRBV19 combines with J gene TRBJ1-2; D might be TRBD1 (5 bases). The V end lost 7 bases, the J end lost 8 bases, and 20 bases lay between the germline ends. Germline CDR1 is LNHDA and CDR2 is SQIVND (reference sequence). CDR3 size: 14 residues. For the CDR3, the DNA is TGTGCCAGTACCACGAGGGGCAGGGCAGGAGGCTACACCTTC. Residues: CASTTRGRAGGYTF.

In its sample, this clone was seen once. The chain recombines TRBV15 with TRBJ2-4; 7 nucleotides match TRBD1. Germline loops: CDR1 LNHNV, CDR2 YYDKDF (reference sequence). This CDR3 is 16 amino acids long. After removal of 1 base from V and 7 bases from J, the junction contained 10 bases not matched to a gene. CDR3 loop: CATSRVYPGGLNIQYF. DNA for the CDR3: TGTGCCACCAGCAGAGTATACCCAGGGGGTCTGAACATTCAGTACTTC.

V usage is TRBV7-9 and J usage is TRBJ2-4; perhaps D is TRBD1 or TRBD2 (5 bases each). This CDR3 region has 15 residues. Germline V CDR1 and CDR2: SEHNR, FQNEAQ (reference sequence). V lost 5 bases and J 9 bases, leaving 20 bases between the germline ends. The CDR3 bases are TGTGCCAGCAGCAGCACATCGGGGACCCTAATCATTCAGTACTTC. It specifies CASSSTSGTLIIQYF.

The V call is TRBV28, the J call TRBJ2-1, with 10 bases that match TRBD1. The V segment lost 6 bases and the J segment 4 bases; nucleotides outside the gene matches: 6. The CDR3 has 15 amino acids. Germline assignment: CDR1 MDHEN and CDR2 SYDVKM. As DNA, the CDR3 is TGTGCCAGCAGCACACCGGGACAGGGGTACAATGAGCAGTTCTTC. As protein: CASSTPGQGYNEQFF.

In DNA form, the CDR3 reads TGCGCCAGCAGCTTCGGGGGACCTAACACTGAAGCTTTCTTT. Encoded protein: CASSFGGPNTEAFF. The genes are TRBV5-1 and TRBJ1-1; D might be TRBD1 (5 bases). The CDR3 has 14 amino acids. CDR1 SGHRS and CDR2 YFSETQ come from the germline V gene. The germline V and J ends were trimmed by 2 bases and 2 bases, with 10 bases remaining between them.

In DNA, the CDR3 is TGTGCCAGCAGCTTCTTTTTTAACGGTCCGAGCGAGCAGTACTTC. Protein product: CASSFFFNGPSEQYF. This chain links TRBV7-2 with TRBJ2-7; D uncertain. CDR3 size: 15 residues. Germline values: CDR1 SGHTA, CDR2 FQGNSA. The germline V and J ends were trimmed by 3 bases and 6 bases, with 18 bases remaining between them.

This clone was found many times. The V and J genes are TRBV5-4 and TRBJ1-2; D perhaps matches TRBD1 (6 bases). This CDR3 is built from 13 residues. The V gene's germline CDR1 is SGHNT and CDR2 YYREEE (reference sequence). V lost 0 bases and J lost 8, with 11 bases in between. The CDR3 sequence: CASSLGQEWGYTF. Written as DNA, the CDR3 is TGTGCCAGCAGCTTGGGACAGGAATGGGGCTACACCTTC.

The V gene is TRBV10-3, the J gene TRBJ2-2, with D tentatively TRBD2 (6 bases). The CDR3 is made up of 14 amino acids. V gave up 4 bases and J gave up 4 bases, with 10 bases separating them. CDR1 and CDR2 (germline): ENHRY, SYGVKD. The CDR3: CAISGGGTTGELFF. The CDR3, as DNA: TGTGCCATCAGTGGAGGCGGGACCACCGGGGAGCTGTTTTTT.

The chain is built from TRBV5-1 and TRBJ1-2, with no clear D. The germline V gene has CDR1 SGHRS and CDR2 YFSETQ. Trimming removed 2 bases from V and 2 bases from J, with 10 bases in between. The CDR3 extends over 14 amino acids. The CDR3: CASSLGYQNYGYTF. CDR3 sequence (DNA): TGCGCCAGCAGCTTAGGGTACCAGAACTATGGCTACACCTTC.

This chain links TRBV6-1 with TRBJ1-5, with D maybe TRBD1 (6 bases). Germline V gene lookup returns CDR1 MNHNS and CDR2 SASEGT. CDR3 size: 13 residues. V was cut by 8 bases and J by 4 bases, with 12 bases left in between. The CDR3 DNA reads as TGTGCCAGCTCGACAGGTGAAAATCAGCCCCAGCATTTT. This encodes CASSTGENQPQHF.

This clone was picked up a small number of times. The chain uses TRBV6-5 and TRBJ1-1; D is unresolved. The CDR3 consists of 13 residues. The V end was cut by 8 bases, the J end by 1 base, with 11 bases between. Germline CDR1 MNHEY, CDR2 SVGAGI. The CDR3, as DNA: TGTGCCAGCTCCCTGACGGGGAACACTGAAGCTTTCTTT. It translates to CASSLTGNTEAFF.

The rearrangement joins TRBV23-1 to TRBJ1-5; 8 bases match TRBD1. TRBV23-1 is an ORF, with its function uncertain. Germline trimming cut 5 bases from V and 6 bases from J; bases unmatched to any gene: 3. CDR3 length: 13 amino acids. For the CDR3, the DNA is TGCGCCAGCAGTTCACAGGGGGTTCAGCCCCAGCATTTT. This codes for CASSSQGVQPQHF.

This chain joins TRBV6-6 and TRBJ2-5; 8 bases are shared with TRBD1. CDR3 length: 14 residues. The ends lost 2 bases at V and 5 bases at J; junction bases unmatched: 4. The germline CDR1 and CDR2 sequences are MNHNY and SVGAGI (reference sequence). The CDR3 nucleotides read TGTGCCAGCAGTTACCGGCAGGGGGCGGAGACCCAGTACTTC. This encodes CASSYRQGAETQYF.

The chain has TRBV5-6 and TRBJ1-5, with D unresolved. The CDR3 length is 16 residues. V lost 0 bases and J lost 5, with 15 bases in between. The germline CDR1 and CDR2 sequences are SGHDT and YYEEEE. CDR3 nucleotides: TGTGCCAGCAGCTTGGGAGGTAGTAGGTCCGATCAGCCCCAGCATTTT. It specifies CASSLGGSRSDQPQHF. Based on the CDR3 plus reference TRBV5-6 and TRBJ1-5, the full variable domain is DAGVTQSPTHLIKTRGQQVTLRCSPKSGHDTVSWYQQALGQGPQFIFQYYEEEERQRGNFPDRFSGHQFPNYSSELNVNALLLGDSALYLCASSLGGSRSDQPQHFGDGTRLSIL.

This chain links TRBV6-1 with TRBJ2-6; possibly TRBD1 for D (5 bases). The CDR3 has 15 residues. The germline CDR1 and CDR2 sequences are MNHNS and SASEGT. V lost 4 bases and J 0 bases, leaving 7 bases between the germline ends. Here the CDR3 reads CASSGQSSGANVLTF. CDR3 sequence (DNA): TGTGCCAGCAGTGGACAGAGCTCTGGGGCCAACGTCCTGACTTTC.

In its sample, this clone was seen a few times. Here the CDR3 reads CASSLTNEQFF. The CDR3, as DNA: TGTGCCAGCAGCTTGACGAATGAGCAGTTCTTC. V gene TRBV5-4 combines with J gene TRBJ2-1, with D unclear. Germline V lookup: CDR1 SGHNT, CDR2 YYREEE (reference sequence). The CDR3 is made up of 11 amino acids. V shed 1 base and J shed 7 bases, with 3 bases lying between them.

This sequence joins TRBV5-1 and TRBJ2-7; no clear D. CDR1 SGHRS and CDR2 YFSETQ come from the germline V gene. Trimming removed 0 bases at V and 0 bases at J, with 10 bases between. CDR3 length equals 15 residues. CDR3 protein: CASSLEAESSYEQYF. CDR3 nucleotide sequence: TGCGCCAGCAGCTTGGAGGCGGAGAGCTCCTACGAGCAGTACTTC.

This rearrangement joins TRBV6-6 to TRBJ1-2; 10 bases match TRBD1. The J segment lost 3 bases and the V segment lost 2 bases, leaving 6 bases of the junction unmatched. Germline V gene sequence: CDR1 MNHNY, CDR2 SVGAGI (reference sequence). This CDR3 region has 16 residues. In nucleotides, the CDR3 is TGTGCCAGCAGTTACGGGACAGGGGCTCTTCACTATGGCTACACCTTC. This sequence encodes CASSYGTGALHYGYTF.

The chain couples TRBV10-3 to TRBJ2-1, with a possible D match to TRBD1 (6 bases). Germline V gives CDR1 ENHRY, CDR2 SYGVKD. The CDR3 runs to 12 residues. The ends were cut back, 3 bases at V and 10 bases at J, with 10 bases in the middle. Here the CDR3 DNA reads TGTGCCATCAGTGACCCAACAGGGGAGCAGTTCTTC. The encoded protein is CAISDPTGEQFF.

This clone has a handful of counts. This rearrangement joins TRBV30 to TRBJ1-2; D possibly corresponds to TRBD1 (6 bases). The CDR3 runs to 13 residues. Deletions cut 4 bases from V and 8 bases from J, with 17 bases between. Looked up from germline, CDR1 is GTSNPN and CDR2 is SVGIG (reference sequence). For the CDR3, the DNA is TGTGCCTGGACCCTGTGGGGGGCGGACGGCTACACCTTC. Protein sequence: CAWTLWGADGYTF.

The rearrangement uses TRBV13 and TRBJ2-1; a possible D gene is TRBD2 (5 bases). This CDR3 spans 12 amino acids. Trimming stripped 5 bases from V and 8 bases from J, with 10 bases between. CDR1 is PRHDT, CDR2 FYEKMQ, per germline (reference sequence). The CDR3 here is CASSRLSDEQFF. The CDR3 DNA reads TGTGCCAGCAGCCGACTAAGCGATGAGCAGTTCTTC. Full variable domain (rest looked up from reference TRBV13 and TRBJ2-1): AAGVIQSPRHLIKEKRETATLKCYPIPRHDTVYWYQQGPGQDPQFLISFYEKMQSDKGSIPDRFSAQQFSDYHSELNMSSLELGDSALYFCASSRLSDEQFFGPGTRLTVL.

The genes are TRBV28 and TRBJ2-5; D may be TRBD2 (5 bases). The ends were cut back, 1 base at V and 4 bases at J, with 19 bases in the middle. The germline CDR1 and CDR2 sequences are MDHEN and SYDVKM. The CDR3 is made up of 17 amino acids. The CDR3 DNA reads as TGTGCCAGCAGTTTATCGGGAAAGGAGTGGATCGGAGAGACCCAGTACTTC. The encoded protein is CASSLSGKEWIGETQYF. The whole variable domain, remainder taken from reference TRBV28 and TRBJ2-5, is DVKVTQSSRYLVKRTGEKVFLECVQDMDHENMFWYRQDPGLGLRLIYFSYDVKMKEKGDIPEGYSVSREKKERFSLILESASTNQTSMYLCASSLSGKEWIGETQYFGPGTRLLVL.

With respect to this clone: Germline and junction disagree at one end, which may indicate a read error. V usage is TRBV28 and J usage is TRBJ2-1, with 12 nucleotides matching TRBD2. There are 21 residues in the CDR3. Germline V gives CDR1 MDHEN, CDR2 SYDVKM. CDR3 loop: CASSLFPLAGGSLSSYNEQFF. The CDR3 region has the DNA TGTGCCAGCAGCTTATTCCCCCTAGCGGGGGGGTCCCTCAGCTCCTACAATGAGCAGTTCTTC. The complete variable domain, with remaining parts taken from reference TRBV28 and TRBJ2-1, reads DVKVTQSSRYLVKRTGEKVFLECVQDMDHENMFWYRQDPGLGLRLIYFSYDVKMKEKGDIPEGYSVSREKKERFSLILESASTNQTSMYLCASSLFPLAGGSLSSYNEQFFGPGTRLTVL.

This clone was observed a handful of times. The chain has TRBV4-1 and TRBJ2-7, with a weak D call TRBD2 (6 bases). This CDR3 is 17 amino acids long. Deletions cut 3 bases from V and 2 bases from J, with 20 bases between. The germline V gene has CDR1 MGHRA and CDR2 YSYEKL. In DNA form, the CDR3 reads TGCGCCAGCAGCCACCTCCGCGTTAGCGGTGACACCTACGAGCAGTACTTC. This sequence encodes CASSHLRVSGDTYEQYF.

The DNA for the CDR3 is TGTGCCAGCAGCTTAGGGGCCAACAGGGGTGGCTACACCTTC. It encodes CASSLGANRGGYTF. The V call is TRBV7-2, the J call TRBJ1-2; 7 bases agree with TRBD1. The CDR3 sequence is 14 residues long. The V gene end was trimmed by 1 base and the J gene end by 7 bases; junction bases not matched to a gene: 6. In germline, CDR1 is SGHTA, CDR2 FQGNSA.

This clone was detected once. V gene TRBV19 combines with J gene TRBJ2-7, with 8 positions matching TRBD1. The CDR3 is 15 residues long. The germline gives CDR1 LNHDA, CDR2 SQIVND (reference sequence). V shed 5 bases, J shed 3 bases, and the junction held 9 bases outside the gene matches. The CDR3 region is CASSVSGTGVYEQYF. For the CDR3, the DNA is TGTGCCAGTAGTGTCTCCGGGACAGGAGTCTACGAGCAGTACTTC.

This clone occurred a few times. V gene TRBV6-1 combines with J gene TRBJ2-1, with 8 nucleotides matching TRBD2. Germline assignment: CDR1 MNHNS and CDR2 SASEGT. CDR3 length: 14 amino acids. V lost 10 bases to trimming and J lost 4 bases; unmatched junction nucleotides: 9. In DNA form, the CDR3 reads TGTGCCACCCAAACTAGCGGCAGGTACAATGAGCAGTTCTTC. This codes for CATQTSGRYNEQFF.

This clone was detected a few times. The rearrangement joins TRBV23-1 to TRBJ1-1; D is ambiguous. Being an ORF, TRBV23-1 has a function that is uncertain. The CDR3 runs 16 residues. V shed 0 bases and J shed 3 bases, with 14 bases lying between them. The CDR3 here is CASSQSRSVGDTEAFF. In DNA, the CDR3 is TGCGCCAGCAGTCAATCTAGAAGTGTTGGAGACACTGAAGCTTTCTTT.

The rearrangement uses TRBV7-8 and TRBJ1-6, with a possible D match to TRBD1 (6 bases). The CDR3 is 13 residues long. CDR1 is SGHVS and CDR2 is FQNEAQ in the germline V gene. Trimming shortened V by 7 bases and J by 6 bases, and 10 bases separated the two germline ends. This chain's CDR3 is CASNGGGNSPLHF. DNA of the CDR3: TGTGCCAGCAACGGAGGGGGTAATTCACCCCTCCACTTT.